Shown below are 4 T cell receptor beta chains from a single sample sequenced in a study of monozygotic twins with inflammatory bowel disease. TCRdb reprocessed the 5' RACE reads, with one entry per CDR3 protein and no DNA. This sample contains approximately 400,000 distinct CDR3 sequences. What was sequenced was blood. These receptors originate from a human donor with ulcerative colitis or Crohn's disease, or a healthy co-twin of an affected twin (not recorded which).

The chain employs TRBV7-2 and TRBJ2-5; the D call from TCRdb, TRBD2, cannot be confirmed without DNA. Germline V gene data show CDR1 as SGHTA and CDR2 as FQGNSA. The CDR3 has 16 amino acids. The CDR3 sequence is CASSLGGGGWRKTQYF.

The chain employs TRBV7-6 and TRBJ2-3; the TRBD2 assignment by TCRdb is unverifiable without DNA. CDR1 and CDR2 (germline): SGHVS, FNYEAQ. The length of the CDR3 is 16 residues. The CDR3 loop reads CASSLGGTSGTDTQYF.

The chain links TRBV6-1 to TRBJ2-7; with no DNA, the TCRdb D assignment of TRBD1 cannot be verified. This CDR3 has 14 residues. The germline CDR1 and CDR2 sequences are MNHNS and SASEGT. The CDR3 region is CASSASGGRYEQYF.

V is TRBV5-1 and J is TRBJ2-3; the TCRdb call, TRBD2, lacks DNA for checking. This CDR3 is 18 amino acids long. Germline V CDR1 and CDR2: SGHRS, YFSETQ. CDR3 protein: CASSLRLAGPSSTDTQYF. Full variable domain (remainder filled in from reference TRBV5-1 and TRBJ2-3): KAGVTQTPRYLIKTRGQQVTLSCSPISGHRSVSWYQQTPGQGLQFLFEYFSETQRNKGNFPGRFSGRQFSNSRSEMNVSTLELGDSALYLCASSLRLAGPSSTDTQYFGPGTRLTVL.